Each of the 24 T cell receptor beta chains below was sequenced from the same sample in a study of T cell changes during pregnancy in multiple sclerosis. Sequencing was performed with immunoSEQ multiplex PCR; in TCRdb, only in-frame clones are kept and a portion is missing. This repertoire shows 30,000 or so clones, more than 75% found once; its top ten account for around 8%. Sequences were derived from CD8+ T cells from peripheral blood mononuclear cells, sampled after pregnancy. The receptors were sampled from a female donor with multiple sclerosis, enrolled in a pregnancy study.

The chain carries TRBV28 and TRBJ1-2, with TRBD1 matching 10 bases. The germline gives CDR1 MDHEN, CDR2 SYDVKM. This CDR3 spans 14 amino acids. V was clipped by 6 bases and J by 14 bases; unmatched bases: 15. CDR3 residues: CASRDARDRGFRTF. The CDR3, as DNA: TGTGCCAGCAGAGATGCGCGGGACAGGGGCTTTCGGACCTTC.

The rearrangement joins TRBV5-4 to TRBJ2-7; 9 nucleotides agree with TRBD2. V dropped 2 bases and J dropped 2; count of bases not matched to a gene: 5. Germline CDR1 and CDR2: SGHNT and YYREEE (reference sequence). The CDR3 is made up of 15 amino acids. The CDR3 nucleotides are TGTGCCAGCAGCTTTAGGGCGGGGGGGCCCTACGAGCAGTACTTC. Amino acids: CASSFRAGGPYEQYF.

This chain links TRBV5-5 with TRBJ1-2, with D uncertain. V was shortened by 4 bases and J by 0 bases, with 10 bases between the two germline ends. This CDR3 spans 14 amino acids. Germline CDR1 is SGHKS and CDR2 is YYEKEE (reference sequence). CDR3 bases: TGTGCCAGCAGCCGACTAGAGGCTAACTATGGCTACACCTTC. Protein: CASSRLEANYGYTF.

The chain joins TRBV11-2 to TRBJ1-2, with D possibly TRBD1 on 6 matching bases. Germline CDR1 is SGHAT and CDR2 is FQNNGV. The CDR3 extends over 15 amino acids. V lost 7 bases to trimming and J lost 4 bases, with 19 bases between them. DNA of the CDR3: TGTGCCAGCACCCTAGGGGGGGGGCGAGGCTATGGCTACACCTTC. This sequence encodes CASTLGGGRGYGYTF.

The chain uses TRBV19 and TRBJ2-1; D possibly corresponds to TRBD2 (6 bases). The V end lost 6 bases, the J end lost 7 bases, and 16 bases lay between the germline ends. Germline V gives CDR1 LNHDA, CDR2 SQIVND (reference sequence). The CDR3 is 14 amino acids. The CDR3 DNA reads TGTGCCAGTAGCATCCGAGGGCGGGAAAATGAGCAGTTCTTC. Its translation is CASSIRGRENEQFF.

The gene calls are TRBV27 and TRBJ2-2, with a tentative D call TRBD1 (5 bases). The CDR3 is 17 amino acids. The V end was cut by 2 bases, the J end by 3 bases, with 16 bases between. Per the germline V gene, CDR1 is MNHEY and CDR2 is SMNVEV (reference sequence). DNA of the CDR3: TGTGCCAGCAGTTTAGGGGCAGGCTCAGGTCACACCGGGGAGCTGTTTTTT. This encodes CASSLGAGSGHTGELFF.

This rearrangement joins TRBV28 to TRBJ1-5; D is ambiguous. V was trimmed by 7 bases and J by 7 bases, leaving 14 bases between them. This CDR3 spans 13 amino acids. Germline V gives CDR1 MDHEN, CDR2 SYDVKM. The CDR3 here is CASTYIPGQPQHF. The CDR3 DNA reads TGTGCCAGCACCTATATACCGGGGCAGCCCCAGCATTTT.

The V gene is TRBV10-3, the J gene TRBJ1-2; D uncertain. The CDR3 runs to 17 residues. From germline, CDR1 is ENHRY and CDR2 SYGVKD. With 2 bases removed from V and 0 bases from J, the gap between germline ends came to 16 bases. The CDR3, as DNA: TGTGCCATCAGTGAGAGGGAGGCGGGAGGGCCTAACTATGGCTACACCTTC. Protein product: CAISEREAGGPNYGYTF.

As DNA, the CDR3 is TGTGCCAGCAGCCCCCCTCCTACGTGGGGCGACTCCTACGAGCAGTACTTC. Protein product: CASSPPPTWGDSYEQYF. The chain is built from TRBV11-2 and TRBJ2-7, with D possibly TRBD1 on 5 matching bases. CDR1 and CDR2 from the germline V gene are SGHAT and FQNNGV. This CDR3 is 17 amino acids long. V was shortened by 5 bases and J by 0 bases, with 20 bases between the two germline ends.

V and J are TRBV5-8 and TRBJ2-5; D perhaps matches TRBD2 (6 bases). Trimming removed 3 bases from V and 0 bases from J, with 9 bases in between. The CDR3 runs 14 residues. Per the germline V gene, CDR1 is SGHTS and CDR2 is YDEGEE. For the CDR3, the DNA is TGTGCCAGCAGCTCGCTAGCGAACCAAGAGACCCAGTACTTC. It translates to CASSSLANQETQYF.

J is TRBJ2-1 and V is TRBV2; 14 bases agree with TRBD2. Germline assignment: CDR1 SNHLY and CDR2 FYNNEI. V dropped 4 bases and J dropped 7; count of bases not matched to a gene: 6. This CDR3 contains 16 residues. The CDR3 spells CASSARLAGGLNEQFF. CDR3 DNA sequence: TGTGCCAGCAGTGCGAGACTAGCGGGGGGGCTGAATGAGCAGTTCTTC.

V and J are TRBV7-2 and TRBJ1-1; the D is unclear. CDR1 SGHTA and CDR2 FQGNSA come from the germline V gene. V was clipped by 1 base and J by 1 base, with 4 bases between them. This CDR3 is built from 13 residues. This chain's CDR3 is CASSLVGNTEAFF. CDR3 DNA: TGTGCCAGCAGCTTAGTCGGGAACACTGAAGCTTTCTTT.

V gene TRBV27 combines with J gene TRBJ1-2; weak D call: TRBD1 (6 bases). Trimming cost V 2 bases and J 6 bases, with 7 bases left between them. In germline, CDR1 is MNHEY, CDR2 SMNVEV (reference sequence). This CDR3 has 12 amino acids. The CDR3 nucleotides are TGTGCCAGCAGTTTAACAGGGAATGGCTACACCTTC. Residues: CASSLTGNGYTF.

V gene TRBV18 combines with J gene TRBJ2-1, with D possibly matching TRBD1 (6 bases). The CDR3 covers 14 residues. V lost 2 bases and J 3 bases, leaving 8 bases between the germline ends. Germline values: CDR1 KGHSH, CDR2 LQKENI. This CDR3 is CASSPGGDYNEQFF. CDR3 bases: TGTGCCAGCTCACCAGGGGGCGACTACAATGAGCAGTTCTTC.

The chain links TRBV11-2 to TRBJ1-4; D unresolved. The germline V and J ends were trimmed by 5 bases and 4 bases, with 14 bases remaining between them. The CDR3 is made up of 15 amino acids. The V gene's germline CDR1 is SGHAT and CDR2 FQNNGV. The CDR3 spells CASSLLGGLNEKLFF. Written as DNA, the CDR3 is TGTGCCAGCAGCCTGCTGGGAGGGCTTAATGAAAAACTGTTTTTT.

This chain connects TRBV28 to TRBJ1-3; perhaps TRBD1 as D (5 bases). Trimming pared 6 bases from V and 0 bases from J, leaving 18 bases between. CDR3 length: 17 residues. Germline CDR1 reads MDHEN; CDR2 reads SYDVKM. The CDR3 reads CASSTRQLAVSGNTIYF. In nucleotides, the CDR3 is TGTGCCAGCAGCACCCGACAGTTAGCTGTCTCTGGAAACACCATATATTTT.

The chain recombines TRBV10-3 with TRBJ2-1; a weak D match, TRBD1 (6 bases). The CDR3 is 14 amino acids. Germline loops: CDR1 ENHRY, CDR2 SYGVKD. V lost 6 bases and J 0 bases, leaving 9 bases between the germline ends. The DNA for the CDR3 is TGTGCCATCAGAGACAGGAGCTCCTACAATGAGCAGTTCTTC. It yields the protein CAIRDRSSYNEQFF.

The rearrangement uses TRBV11-2 and TRBJ2-5; D is uncertain. The germline gives CDR1 SGHAT, CDR2 FQNNGV. This CDR3 has 15 amino acids. Trimming pared 0 bases from V and 1 base from J, leaving 9 bases between. Here the CDR3 reads CASSLDLRLQETQYF. In DNA form, the CDR3 reads TGTGCCAGCAGCTTAGATCTTAGACTCCAAGAGACCCAGTACTTC.

The CDR3 spells CASSVSRRILAKNIQYF. For the CDR3, the DNA is TGTGCCAGCAGTGTATCTCGGAGGATCCTAGCCAAAAACATTCAGTACTTC. The chain has TRBV2 and TRBJ2-4; possible D gene TRBD2, 5 bases. CDR1 and CDR2 (germline): SNHLY, FYNNEI. The germline V and J ends were trimmed by 4 bases and 0 bases, with 16 bases remaining between them. The CDR3 totals 17 residues.

The rearrangement joins TRBV2 to TRBJ1-6; the D gene is possibly TRBD1 (6 bases). The length of the CDR3 is 13 residues. Per the germline V gene, CDR1 is SNHLY and CDR2 is FYNNEI. The V gene lost 11 bases and the J gene lost 6 bases, with 14 bases spanning the gap. The CDR3 nucleotides read TGTGCCGTAAGGACAGCCGCTAATTCACCCCTCCACTTT. Its protein product is CAVRTAANSPLHF.

This chain links TRBV7-9 with TRBJ1-2; 10 bases are a match to TRBD1. Germline V CDR1 and CDR2: SEHNR, FQNEAQ (reference sequence). Germline trimming cut 7 bases from V and 4 bases from J; bases unmatched to any gene: 9. The CDR3 length is 15 residues. CDR3 residues: CASIRDRGASYGYTF. CDR3 coding DNA: TGTGCCAGCATCCGGGACAGGGGCGCAAGCTATGGCTACACCTTC.

The rearrangement links TRBV4-1 to TRBJ2-2; D not certain. V was shortened by 5 bases and J by 5 bases, with 12 bases between the two germline ends. Germline V gene data show CDR1 as MGHRA and CDR2 as YSYEKL. The CDR3 totals 14 residues. The CDR3 loop is CASSSRDRTGELFF. Written as DNA, the CDR3 is TGCGCCAGCAGCTCCCGAGATCGTACCGGGGAGCTGTTTTTT.

V and J are TRBV7-9 and TRBJ2-7, with D perhaps matching TRBD2 (7 bases). This CDR3 has 16 amino acids. Germline V gene sequence: CDR1 SEHNR, CDR2 FQNEAQ (reference sequence). V was shortened by 1 base and J by 4 bases, with 17 bases between the two germline ends. The DNA for the CDR3 is TGTGCCAGCAGCTTAGGACCGACGGGGGGCCTATACGAGCAGTACTTC. This gives the protein CASSLGPTGGLYEQYF.

V usage is TRBV5-1 and J usage is TRBJ2-7; TRBD2 matches 11 bases. CDR1 is SGHRS and CDR2 is YFSETQ in the germline V gene. Trimming at V came to 4 bases and at J to 3 bases, leaving 9 bases not matched to a gene. This CDR3 comprises 16 residues. CDR3 amino acids: CASSVYSGTSGYEQYF. The CDR3 coding sequence is TGCGCCAGCAGCGTATATTCCGGGACTAGCGGCTACGAGCAGTACTTC.